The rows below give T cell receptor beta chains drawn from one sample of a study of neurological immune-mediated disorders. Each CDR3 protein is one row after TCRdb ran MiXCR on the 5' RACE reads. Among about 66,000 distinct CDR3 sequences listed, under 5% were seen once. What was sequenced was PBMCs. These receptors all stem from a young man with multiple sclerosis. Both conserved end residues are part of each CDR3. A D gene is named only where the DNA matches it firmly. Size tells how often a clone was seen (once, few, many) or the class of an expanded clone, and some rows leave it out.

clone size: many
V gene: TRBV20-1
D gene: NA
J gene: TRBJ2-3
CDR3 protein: CSARTPLKNTQYF
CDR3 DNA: TGCAGTGCTAGAACCCCTCTTAAAAATACGCAGTATTTT

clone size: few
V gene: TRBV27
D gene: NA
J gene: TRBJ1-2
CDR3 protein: CASSPWGGAGYGYTF
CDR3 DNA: TGTGCCAGCAGTCCGTGGGGGGGCGCAGGCTATGGCTACACCTTC

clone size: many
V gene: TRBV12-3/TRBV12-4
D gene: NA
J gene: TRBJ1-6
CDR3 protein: CASSPGTGTPLHF
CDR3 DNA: TGTGCCAGCAGCCCAGGCACAGGGACACCCCTCCACTTT

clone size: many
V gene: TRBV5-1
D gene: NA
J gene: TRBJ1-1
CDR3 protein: CASSLIPGQPGGNTEAFF
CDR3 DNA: TGCGCCAGCAGCCTAATTCCCGGACAGCCCGGGGGGAACACTGAAGCTTTCTTT

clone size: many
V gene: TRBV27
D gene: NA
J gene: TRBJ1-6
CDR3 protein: CASSPLPGEPPLHF
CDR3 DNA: TGTGCCAGCAGTCCCCTCCCAGGGGAGCCACCCCTCCACTTT

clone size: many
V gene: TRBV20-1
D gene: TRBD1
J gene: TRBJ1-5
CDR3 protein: CSATDRGSQPQHF
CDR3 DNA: TGCAGTGCCACAGACAGGGGCAGTCAGCCCCAGCATTTT

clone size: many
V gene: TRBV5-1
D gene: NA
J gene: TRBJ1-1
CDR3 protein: CASSLGVLNTEAFF
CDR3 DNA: TGCGCCAGCAGCTTAGGGGTCTTGAACACTGAAGCTTTCTTT

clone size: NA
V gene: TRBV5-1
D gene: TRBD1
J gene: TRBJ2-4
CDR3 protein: CASSSTDRGLDIQYF
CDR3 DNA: TGCGCCAGCAGCTCGACCGACAGGGGGCTGGACATTCAGTACTTC

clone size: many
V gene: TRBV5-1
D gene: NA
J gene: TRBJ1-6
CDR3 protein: CASSYDRPSSYNSPLHF
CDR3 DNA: TGCGCCAGCAGCTACGACAGGCCTAGCTCCTATAATTCACCCCTCCACTTT

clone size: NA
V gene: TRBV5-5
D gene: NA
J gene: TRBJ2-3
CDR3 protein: CASSLGQVQDTQYF
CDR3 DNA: TGTGCCAGCAGCTTGGGACAGGTTCAAGATACGCAGTATTTT

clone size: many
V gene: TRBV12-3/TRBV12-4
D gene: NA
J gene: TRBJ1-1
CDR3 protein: CASSWIGHNTEAFF
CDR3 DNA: TGTGCCAGCAGTTGGATTGGTCATAACACTGAAGCTTTCTTT

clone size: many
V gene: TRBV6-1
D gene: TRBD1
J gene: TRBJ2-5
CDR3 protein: CASRRDRVGQETQYF
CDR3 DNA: TGTGCCAGCAGGAGGGACAGGGTCGGGCAAGAGACCCAGTACTTC

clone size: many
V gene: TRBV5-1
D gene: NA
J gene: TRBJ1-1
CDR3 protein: CASSLDPVNTEAFF
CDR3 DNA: TGCGCCAGCAGCTTGGACCCAGTCAACACTGAAGCTTTCTTT

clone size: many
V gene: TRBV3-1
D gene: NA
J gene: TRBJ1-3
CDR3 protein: CASSQALNSGNTIYF
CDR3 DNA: TGTGCCAGCAGCCAAGCCCTGAACTCTGGAAACACCATATATTTT

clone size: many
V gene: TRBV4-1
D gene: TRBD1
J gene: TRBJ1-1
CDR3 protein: CASSQVTGEPRKTEAFF
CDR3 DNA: TGCGCCAGCAGCCAAGTAACAGGGGAGCCGCGGAAGACTGAAGCTTTCTTT

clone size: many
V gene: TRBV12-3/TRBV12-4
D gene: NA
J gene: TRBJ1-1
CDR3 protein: CASSLAGTNTEAFF
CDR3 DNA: TGTGCCAGCAGTTTAGCCGGTACGAACACTGAAGCTTTCTTT

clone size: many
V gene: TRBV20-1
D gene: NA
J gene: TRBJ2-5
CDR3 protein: CSASAPGETQYF
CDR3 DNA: TGCAGTGCTAGTGCCCCGGGGGAGACCCAGTACTTC

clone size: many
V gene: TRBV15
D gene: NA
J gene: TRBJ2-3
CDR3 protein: CATTGERTDTQYF
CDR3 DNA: TGTGCCACCACGGGGGAGCGCACAGATACGCAGTATTTT

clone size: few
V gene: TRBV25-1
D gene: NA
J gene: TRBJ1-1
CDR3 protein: CASRGNAGAFF
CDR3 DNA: TGTGCCAGCAGGGGGAATGCTGGAGCTTTCTTT

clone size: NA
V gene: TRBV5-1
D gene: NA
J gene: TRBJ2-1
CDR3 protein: CASSSMDSSSYNEQFF
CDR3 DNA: TGCGCCAGCAGCTCGATGGACAGCAGCTCCTACAATGAGCAGTTCTTC

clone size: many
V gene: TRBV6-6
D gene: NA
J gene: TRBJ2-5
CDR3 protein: CASSSSDAGTQYF
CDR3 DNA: TGTGCCAGCAGTTCCTCCGACGCGGGGACCCAGTACTTC

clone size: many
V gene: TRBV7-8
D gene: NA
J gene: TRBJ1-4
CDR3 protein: CASSPGVRGPTNEKLFF
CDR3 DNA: TGTGCCAGCAGCCCCGGGGTTCGGGGTCCAACTAATGAAAAACTGTTTTTT

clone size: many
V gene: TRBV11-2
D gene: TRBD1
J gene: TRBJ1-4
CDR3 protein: CASSRGQATNEKLFF
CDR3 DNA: TGTGCCAGCTCGAGGGGGCAGGCAACTAATGAAAAACTGTTTTTT

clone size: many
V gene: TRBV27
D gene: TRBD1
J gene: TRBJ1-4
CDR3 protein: CASGQGIGEKLFF
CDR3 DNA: TGTGCCAGCGGACAGGGGATAGGAGAAAAACTGTTTTTT

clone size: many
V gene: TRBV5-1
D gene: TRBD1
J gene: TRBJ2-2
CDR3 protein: CASSSIRDRATGELFF
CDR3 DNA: TGCGCCAGCAGCTCGATCCGGGACAGGGCGACCGGGGAGCTGTTTTTT

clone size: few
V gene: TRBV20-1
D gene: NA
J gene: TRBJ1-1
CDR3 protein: CSAVEVGKNTEAFF
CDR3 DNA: TGCAGTGCGGTAGAGGTGGGCAAGAACACTGAAGCTTTCTTT

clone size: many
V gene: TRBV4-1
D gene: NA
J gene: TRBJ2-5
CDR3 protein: CASSQGGNQETQYF
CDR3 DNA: TGCGCCAGCAGCCAAGGAGGAAACCAAGAGACCCAGTACTTC

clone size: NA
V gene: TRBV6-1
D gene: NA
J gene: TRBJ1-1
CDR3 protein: CASRGRTYPYTEAFF
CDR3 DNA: TGTGCCAGCAGGGGTAGAACGTACCCCTACACTGAAGCTTTCTTT

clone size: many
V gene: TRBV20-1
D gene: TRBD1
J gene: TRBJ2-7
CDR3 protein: CSASDRGYSYEQYF
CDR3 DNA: TGCAGTGCTAGTGACAGGGGATACTCCTACGAGCAGTACTTC

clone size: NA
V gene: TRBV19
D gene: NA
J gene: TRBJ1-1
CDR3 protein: CASSIDLVEAFF
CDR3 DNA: TGTGCCAGTAGTATAGACCTGGTGGAAGCTTTCTTT

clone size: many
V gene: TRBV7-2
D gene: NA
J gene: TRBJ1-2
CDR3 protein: CASSEAGGRLNYGYTF
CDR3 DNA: TGTGCCAGCAGCGAGGCGGGAGGACGGCTCAACTATGGCTACACCTTC

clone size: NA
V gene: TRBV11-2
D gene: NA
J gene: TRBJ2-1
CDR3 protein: CASSLVRASYNEQFF
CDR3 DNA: TGTGCCAGCAGCTTAGTTAGGGCATCCTACAATGAGCAGTTCTTC

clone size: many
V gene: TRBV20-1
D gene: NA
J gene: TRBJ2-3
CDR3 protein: CSNQRGQTDTQYF
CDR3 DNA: TGCAGTAACCAACGGGGGCAGACAGATACGCAGTATTTT

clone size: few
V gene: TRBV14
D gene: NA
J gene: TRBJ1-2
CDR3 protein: CASSPWTSNYGYTF
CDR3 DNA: TGTGCCAGCAGCCCCTGGACATCTAACTATGGCTACACCTTC

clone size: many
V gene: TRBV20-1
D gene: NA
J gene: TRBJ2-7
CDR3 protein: CSASGGQNYEQYF
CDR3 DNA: TGCAGTGCTAGCGGGGGACAGAATTACGAGCAGTACTTC

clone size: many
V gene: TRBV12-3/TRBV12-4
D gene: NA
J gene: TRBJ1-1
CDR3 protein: CASSFGRNTEAFF
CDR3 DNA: TGTGCCAGCAGCTTCGGACGGAACACTGAAGCTTTCTTT

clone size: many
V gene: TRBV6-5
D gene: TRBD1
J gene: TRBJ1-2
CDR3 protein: CASSYSSPGQGSGYTF
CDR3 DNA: TGTGCCAGCAGTTACTCTAGCCCGGGACAGGGTAGCGGCTACACCTTC

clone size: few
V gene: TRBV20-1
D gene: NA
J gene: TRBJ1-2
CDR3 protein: CSPGSIQASYGYTF
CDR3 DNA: TGCAGTCCCGGATCGATTCAGGCGTCCTATGGCTACACCTTC

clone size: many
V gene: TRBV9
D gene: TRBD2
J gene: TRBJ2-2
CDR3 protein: CASSLHPGGPDTGELFF
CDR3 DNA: TGTGCCAGCAGCCTCCACCCGGGGGGGCCGGATACCGGGGAGCTGTTTTTT

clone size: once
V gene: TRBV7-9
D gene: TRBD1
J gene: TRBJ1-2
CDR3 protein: CASSYRQGSYGYNF
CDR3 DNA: TGTGCCAGCAGCTATCGACAGGGGTCCTATGGCTACAACTTC

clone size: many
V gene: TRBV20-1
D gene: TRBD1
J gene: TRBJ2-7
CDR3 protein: CSARDPRYGQGRGYEQYF
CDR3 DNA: TGCAGTGCTAGAGATCCCCGCTACGGACAGGGGAGAGGCTACGAGCAGTACTTC

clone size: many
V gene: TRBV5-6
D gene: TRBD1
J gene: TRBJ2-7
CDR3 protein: CASSLAGQGAEQYF
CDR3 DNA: TGTGCCAGCAGCTTGGCCGGACAGGGGGCCGAGCAGTACTTC

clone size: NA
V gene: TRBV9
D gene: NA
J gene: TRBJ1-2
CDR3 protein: CASSVGITALNYGYTF
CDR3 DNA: TGTGCCAGCAGCGTAGGAATAACAGCCCTTAACTATGGCTACACCTTC

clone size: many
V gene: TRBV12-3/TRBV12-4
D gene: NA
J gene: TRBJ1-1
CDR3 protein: CASSFGGRNTEAFF
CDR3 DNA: TGTGCCAGCAGTTTCGGGGGGCGGAACACTGAAGCTTTCTTT

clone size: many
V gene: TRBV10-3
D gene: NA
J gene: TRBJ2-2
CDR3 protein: CAIRRTTLFNTGELFF
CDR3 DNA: TGTGCCATCAGGCGGACGACTCTCTTCAACACCGGGGAGCTGTTTTTT

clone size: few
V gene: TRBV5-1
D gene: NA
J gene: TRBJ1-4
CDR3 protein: CASRRNEKLFF
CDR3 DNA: TGCGCCAGTAGACGAAATGAAAAACTGTTTTTT

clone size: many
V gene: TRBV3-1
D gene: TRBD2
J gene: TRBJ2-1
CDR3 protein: CASSALAGVLYNEQFF
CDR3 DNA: TGTGCCAGCAGCGCCCTAGCGGGGGTCCTCTACAATGAGCAGTTCTTC

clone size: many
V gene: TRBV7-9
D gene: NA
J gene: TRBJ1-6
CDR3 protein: CASSLVVGSPLNF
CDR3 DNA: TGTGCCAGCAGCTTAGTGGTCGGTTCACCCCTCAACTTT

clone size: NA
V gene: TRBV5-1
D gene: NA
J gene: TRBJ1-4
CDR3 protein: CASSPLSRREEKLFF
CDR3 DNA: TGCGCCAGCAGCCCCCTAAGTCGACGGGAAGAAAAACTGTTTTTT

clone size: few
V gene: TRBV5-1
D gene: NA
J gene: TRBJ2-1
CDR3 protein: CASSLWGESSYNEQFF
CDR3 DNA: TGCGCCAGCAGCTTATGGGGGGAGAGCTCCTACAATGAGCAGTTCTTC

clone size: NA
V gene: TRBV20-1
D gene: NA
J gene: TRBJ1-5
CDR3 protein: CSAGGSGRNQPQNF
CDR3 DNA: TGCAGTGCCGGGGGATCGGGGCGCAATCAGCCCCAGAATTTT

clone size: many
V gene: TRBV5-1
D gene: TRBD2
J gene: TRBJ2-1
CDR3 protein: CASSLDSGTSGGEQFF
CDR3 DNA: TGCGCCAGCAGCTTGGATTCGGGGACTAGCGGGGGGGAACAGTTCTTC